The clone carrying this TCR beta chain was recorded at least ten times. Its target is not known. These data are taken from a study of beta chain features in type 1 diabetes. Broader study findings: The influence of HLA type on TCRB rearrangement stayed undetermined.

Germline V gene lookup returns CDR1 KGHSH and CDR2 LQKENI. This CDR3 contains 14 residues. V lost 2 bases and J 9 bases, leaving 14 bases between the germline ends. Only one heparinised blood draw was taken per donor, and its volume averaged roughly 120 mL. Isolated RNA was reverse transcribed in full, so expressed TCRB transcripts were sequenced. Profiling relied on immunoSEQ multiplex PCR, and the TCRdb table lists in-frame clones only, not all of them. Altogether about 160,000 clones are present, about 8.1% being singletons, with the ten largest covering about 0.6%. The sample consisted of central memory CD4+ T cells from blood. This chain connects TRBV18 to TRBJ1-5; no firm D call. This sequence was found in a man aged 18 to 35 in good health. For the CDR3, the DNA is TGTGCCAGCTCACCAGCGGCCGGCCTCGGGCCCCAGCATTTT. It specifies CASSPAAGLGPQHF.